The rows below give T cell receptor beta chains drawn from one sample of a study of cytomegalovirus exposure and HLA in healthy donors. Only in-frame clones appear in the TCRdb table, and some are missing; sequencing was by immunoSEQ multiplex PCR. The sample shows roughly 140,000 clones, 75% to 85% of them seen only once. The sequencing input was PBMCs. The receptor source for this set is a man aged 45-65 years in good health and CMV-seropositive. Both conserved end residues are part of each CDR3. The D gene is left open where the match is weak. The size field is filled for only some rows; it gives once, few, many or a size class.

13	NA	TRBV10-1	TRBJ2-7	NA	CASSDRPSYEQYF	TGCGCCAGCAGTGATCGTCCGAGCTACGAGCAGTACTTC
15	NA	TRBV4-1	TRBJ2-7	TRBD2	CASSLGAASGIEQYF	TGCGCCAGCAGCCTAGGAGCGGCTAGCGGGATCGAGCAGTACTTC
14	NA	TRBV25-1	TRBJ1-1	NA	CASGSGGANTEAFF	TGTGCCAGCGGCTCAGGAGGGGCAAACACTGAAGCTTTCTTT
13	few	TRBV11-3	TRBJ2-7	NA	CASSLDLNSEQYF	TGTGCCAGCAGCTTAGATCTCAACTCCGAGCAGTACTTC
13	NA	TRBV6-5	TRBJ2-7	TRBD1	CASSSGTAGEQYF	TGTGCCAGCAGTTCCGGGACAGCAGGCGAGCAGTACTTC
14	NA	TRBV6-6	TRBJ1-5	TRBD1	CASNLQGANQPQHF	TGTGCCAGCAACCTACAGGGGGCTAATCAGCCCCAGCATTTT
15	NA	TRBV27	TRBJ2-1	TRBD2	CASSGAGGPYNEQFF	TGTGCCAGCAGTGGAGCGGGAGGACCCTACAATGAGCAGTTCTTC
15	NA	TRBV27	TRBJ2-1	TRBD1	CASRQGGSPYNEQFF	TGTGCCAGCAGACAGGGGGGCTCCCCTTACAATGAGCAGTTCTTC
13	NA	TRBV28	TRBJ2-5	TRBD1	CASSGQGQETQYF	TGTGCCAGCAGCGGACAGGGGCAAGAGACCCAGTACTTC
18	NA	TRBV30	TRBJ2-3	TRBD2	CAWSDWRGIVGGTDTQYF	TGTGCCTGGAGCGACTGGCGGGGGATAGTCGGTGGCACAGATACGCAGTATTTT
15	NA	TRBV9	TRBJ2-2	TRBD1	CASSVETGRTGELFF	TGTGCCAGCAGCGTAGAGACAGGGCGCACCGGGGAGCTGTTTTTT
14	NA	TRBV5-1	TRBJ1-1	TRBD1	CASSPTGFSAEAFF	TGCGCCAGCAGTCCGACAGGGTTCTCGGCTGAAGCTTTCTTT
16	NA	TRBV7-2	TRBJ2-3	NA	CASSANGGRVGYTQYF	TGTGCCAGCAGCGCAAATGGGGGCAGGGTGGGGTATACGCAGTATTTT
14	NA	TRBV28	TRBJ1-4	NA	CASSEGVGNEKLFF	TGTGCCAGCAGTGAAGGGGTGGGTAATGAAAAACTGTTTTTT
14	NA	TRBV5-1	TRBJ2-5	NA	CASRRDLGEETQYF	TGCGCCAGCAGGCGGGACTTGGGGGAAGAGACCCAGTACTTC